This T cell receptor beta chain was identified in a study of blood T cell repertoires in COVID-19. Whole-study context: Sites in the United States, Italy and Spain provided acute and convalescent COVID-19 samples.

Profiled with immunoSEQ multiplex PCR; TCRdb holds only in-frame clones, not every one. Of some 190,000 clones in the sample, 70% to 85% were seen once. Germline V lookup: CDR1 SGDLS, CDR2 YYNGEE. V was trimmed by 4 bases and J by 5 bases, leaving 18 bases between them. This CDR3 comprises 15 residues. Seattle enrolled patients during active infection and tracked them longitudinally. Sequenced: peripheral blood. The clonotype was recovered from a man older than 75 with COVID-19, enrolled during active disease. J is TRBJ2-5 and V is TRBV9; maybe TRBD2 (7 bases). As DNA, the CDR3 is TGTGCCAGCAGCCCAGCCGGGGGGCTGAGGGAGACCCAGTACTTC. Translation: CASSPAGGLRETQYF.